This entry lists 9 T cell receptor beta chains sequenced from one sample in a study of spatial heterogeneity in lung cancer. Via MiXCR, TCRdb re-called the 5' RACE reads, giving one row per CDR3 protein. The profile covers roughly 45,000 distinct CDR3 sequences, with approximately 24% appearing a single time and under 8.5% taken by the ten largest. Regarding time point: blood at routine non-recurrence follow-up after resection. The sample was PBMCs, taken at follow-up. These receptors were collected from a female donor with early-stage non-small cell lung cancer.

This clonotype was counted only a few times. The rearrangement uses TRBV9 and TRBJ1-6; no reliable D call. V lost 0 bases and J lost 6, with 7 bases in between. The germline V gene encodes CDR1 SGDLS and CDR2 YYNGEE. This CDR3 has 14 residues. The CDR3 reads CASSVARINSPLHF. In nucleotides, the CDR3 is TGTGCCAGCAGCGTAGCCCGGATTAATTCACCCCTCCACTTT.

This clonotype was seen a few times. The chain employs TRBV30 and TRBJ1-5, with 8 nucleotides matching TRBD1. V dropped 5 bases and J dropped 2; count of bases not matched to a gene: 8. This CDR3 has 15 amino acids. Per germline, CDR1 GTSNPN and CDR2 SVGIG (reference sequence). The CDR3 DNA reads TGTGCCTGGGCCGTTAAGGACAGGGGCAATCAGCCCCAGCATTTT. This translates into CAWAVKDRGNQPQHF.

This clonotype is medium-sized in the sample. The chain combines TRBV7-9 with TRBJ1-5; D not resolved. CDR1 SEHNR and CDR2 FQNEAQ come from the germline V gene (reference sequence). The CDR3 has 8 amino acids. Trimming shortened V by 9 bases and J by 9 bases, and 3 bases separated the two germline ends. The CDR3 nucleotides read TGTGCCAGTTGGCCCCAGCATTTT. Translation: CASWPQHF.

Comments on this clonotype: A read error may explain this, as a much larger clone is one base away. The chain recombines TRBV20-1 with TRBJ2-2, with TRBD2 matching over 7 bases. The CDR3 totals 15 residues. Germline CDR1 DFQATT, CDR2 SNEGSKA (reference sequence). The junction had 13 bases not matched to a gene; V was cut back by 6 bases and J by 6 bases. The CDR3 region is CSARAGLARAGELFF. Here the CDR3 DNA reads TGCAGTGCCCGAGCGGGGCTAGCGAGAGCCGGGGAGCTGTTTTTT.

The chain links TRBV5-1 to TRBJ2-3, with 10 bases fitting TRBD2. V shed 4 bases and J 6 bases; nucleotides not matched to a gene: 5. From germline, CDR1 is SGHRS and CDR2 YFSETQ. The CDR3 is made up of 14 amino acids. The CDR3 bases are TGCGCCAGCAGCCCCGGACTAGCGGCCGATACGCAGTATTTT. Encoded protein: CASSPGLAADTQYF.

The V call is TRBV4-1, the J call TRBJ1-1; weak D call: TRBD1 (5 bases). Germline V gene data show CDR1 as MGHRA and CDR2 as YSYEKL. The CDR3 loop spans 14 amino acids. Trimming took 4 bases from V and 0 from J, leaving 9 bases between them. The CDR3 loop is CASSPGPMNTEAFF. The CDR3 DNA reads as TGCGCCAGCAGCCCGGGACCGATGAACACTGAAGCTTTCTTT.

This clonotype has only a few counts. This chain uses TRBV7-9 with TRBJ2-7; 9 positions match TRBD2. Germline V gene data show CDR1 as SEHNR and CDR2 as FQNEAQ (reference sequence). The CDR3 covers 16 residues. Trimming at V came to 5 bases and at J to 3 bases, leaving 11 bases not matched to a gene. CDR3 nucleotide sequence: TGTGCCAGCAGCAATCGGCCCTCAGCGGGAGGCTACGAGCAGTACTTC. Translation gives CASSNRPSAGGYEQYF.

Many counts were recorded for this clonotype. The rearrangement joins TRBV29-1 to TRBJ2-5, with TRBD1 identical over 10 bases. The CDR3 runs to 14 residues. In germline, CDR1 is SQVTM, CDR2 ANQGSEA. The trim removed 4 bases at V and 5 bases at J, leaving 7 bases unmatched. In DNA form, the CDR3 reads TGCAGCGTTGCCTGGACAGGGGGTTTTGAGACCCAGTACTTC. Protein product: CSVAWTGGFETQYF.

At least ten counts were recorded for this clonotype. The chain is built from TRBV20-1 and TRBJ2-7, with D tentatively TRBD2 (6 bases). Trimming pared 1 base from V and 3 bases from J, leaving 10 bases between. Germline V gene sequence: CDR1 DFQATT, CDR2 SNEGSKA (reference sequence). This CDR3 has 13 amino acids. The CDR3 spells CSARVEGIYEQYF. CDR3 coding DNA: TGCAGTGCTAGAGTGGAGGGGATCTACGAGCAGTACTTC.